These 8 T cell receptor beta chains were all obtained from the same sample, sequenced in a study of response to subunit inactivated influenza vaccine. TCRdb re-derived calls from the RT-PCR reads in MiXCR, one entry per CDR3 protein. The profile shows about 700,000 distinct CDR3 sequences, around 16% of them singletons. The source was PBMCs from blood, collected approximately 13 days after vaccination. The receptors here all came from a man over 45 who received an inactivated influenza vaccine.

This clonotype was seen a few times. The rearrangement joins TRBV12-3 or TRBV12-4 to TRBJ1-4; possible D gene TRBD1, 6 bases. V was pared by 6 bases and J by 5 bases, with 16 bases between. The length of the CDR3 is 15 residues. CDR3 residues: CASSRGDIGNEKLFF. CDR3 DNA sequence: TGTGCCAGCAGCCGAGGGGACATCGGGAATGAAAAACTGTTTTTT.

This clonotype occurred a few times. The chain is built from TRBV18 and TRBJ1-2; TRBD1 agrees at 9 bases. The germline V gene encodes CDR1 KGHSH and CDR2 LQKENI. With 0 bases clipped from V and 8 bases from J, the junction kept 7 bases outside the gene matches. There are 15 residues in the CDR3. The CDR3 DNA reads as TGTGCCAGCTCACCACCGTTACAGGGGGCAAGAGGCTACACCTTC. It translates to CASSPPLQGARGYTF.

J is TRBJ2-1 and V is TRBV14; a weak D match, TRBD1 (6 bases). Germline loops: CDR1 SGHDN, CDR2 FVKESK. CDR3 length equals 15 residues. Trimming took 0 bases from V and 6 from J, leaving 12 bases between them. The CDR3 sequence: CASSQDLTGVNEQFF. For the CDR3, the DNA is TGTGCCAGCAGCCAAGATCTGACAGGAGTCAATGAGCAGTTCTTC.

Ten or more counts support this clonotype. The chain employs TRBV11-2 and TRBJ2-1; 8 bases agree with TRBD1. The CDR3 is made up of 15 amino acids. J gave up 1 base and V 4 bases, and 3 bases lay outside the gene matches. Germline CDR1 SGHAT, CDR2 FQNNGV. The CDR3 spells CASSYGQGSYNEQFF. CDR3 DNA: TGTGCCAGCAGCTACGGACAGGGATCCTACAATGAGCAGTTCTTC. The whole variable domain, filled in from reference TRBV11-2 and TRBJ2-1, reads EAGVAQSPRYKIIEKRQSVAFWCNPISGHATLYWYQQILGQGPKLLIQFQNNGVVDDSQLPKDRFSAERLKGVDSTLKIQPAKLEDSAVYLCASSYGQGSYNEQFFGPGTRLTVL.

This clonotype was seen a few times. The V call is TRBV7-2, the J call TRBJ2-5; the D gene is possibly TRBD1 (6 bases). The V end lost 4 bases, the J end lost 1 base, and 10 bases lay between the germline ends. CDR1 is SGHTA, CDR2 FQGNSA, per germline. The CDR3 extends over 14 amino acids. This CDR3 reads CASSWTEFQETQYF. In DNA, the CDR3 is TGTGCCAGCAGCTGGACAGAGTTCCAAGAGACCCAGTACTTC.

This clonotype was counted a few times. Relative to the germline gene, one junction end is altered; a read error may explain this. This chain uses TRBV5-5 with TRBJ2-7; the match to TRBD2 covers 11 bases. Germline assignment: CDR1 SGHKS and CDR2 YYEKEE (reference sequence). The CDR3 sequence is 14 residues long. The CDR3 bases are TGTGCCATCAGCCCGGGACTAGCGGTTCTAGGGCAGTACTTC. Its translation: CAISPGLAVLGQYF.

The CDR3 sequence is CASSTTTGRVTEAFF. CDR3 DNA: TGTGCCAGCAGCACGACGACAGGCCGGGTCACTGAAGCTTTCTTT. This chain uses TRBV6-1 with TRBJ1-1; possible D gene TRBD1, 6 bases. The germline V gene has CDR1 MNHNS and CDR2 SASEGT. This CDR3 comprises 15 residues. V dropped 6 bases and J dropped 4 bases, with 18 bases sitting between them.

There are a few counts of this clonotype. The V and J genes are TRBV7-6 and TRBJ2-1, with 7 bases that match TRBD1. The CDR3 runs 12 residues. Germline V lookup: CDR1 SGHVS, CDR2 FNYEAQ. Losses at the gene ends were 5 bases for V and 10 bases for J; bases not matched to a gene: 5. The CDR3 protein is CASSRDSGEQFF. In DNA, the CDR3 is TGTGCCAGCAGCCGGGACAGCGGCGAGCAGTTCTTC.